These 2 T cell receptor beta chains originate from one sample sequenced in a study of control samples from healthy donors and cancer patients. Data came from immunoSEQ multiplex PCR; TCRdb stores just in-frame clones and leaves some out. The table lists approximately 230,000 clones, about four fifths of them singletons, with 10% to 15% in the top ten. Sequencing used PBMCs. These receptors originate from a woman between 55 and 75 years old with lung cancer.

The CDR3 bases are TGTGCCAGCAGCTTAGGAATAGGGCCCTATGGCTACACCTTC. Translated: CASSLGIGPYGYTF. The rearrangement uses TRBV7-8 and TRBJ1-2; D is uncertain. V gave up 1 base and J gave up 4 bases, with 10 bases separating them. CDR3 length: 14 residues. The germline V gene has CDR1 SGHVS and CDR2 FQNEAQ.

This chain connects TRBV10-3 to TRBJ2-3, with D possibly matching TRBD1 (6 bases). Trimming took off 6 bases at V and 2 bases at J, with 9 bases between the two ends. CDR1 ENHRY and CDR2 SYGVKD come from the germline V gene. The CDR3 loop spans 13 amino acids. This CDR3 reads CAIRGDITDTQYF. Written as DNA, the CDR3 is TGTGCCATCAGGGGGGACATCACAGATACGCAGTATTTT.